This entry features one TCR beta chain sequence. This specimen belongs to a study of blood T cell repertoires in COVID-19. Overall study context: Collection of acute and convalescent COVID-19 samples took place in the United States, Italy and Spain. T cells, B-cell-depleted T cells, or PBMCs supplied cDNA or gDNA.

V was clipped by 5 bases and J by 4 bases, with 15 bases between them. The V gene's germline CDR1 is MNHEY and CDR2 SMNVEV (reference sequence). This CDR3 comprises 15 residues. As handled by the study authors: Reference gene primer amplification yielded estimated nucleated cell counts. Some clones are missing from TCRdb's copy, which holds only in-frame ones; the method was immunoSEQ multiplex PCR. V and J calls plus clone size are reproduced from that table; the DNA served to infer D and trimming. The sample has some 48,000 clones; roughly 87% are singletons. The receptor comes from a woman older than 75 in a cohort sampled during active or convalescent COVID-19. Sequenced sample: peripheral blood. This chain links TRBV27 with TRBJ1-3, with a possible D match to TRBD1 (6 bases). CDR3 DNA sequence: TGTGCCAGCAGTCCCTTCCCGACAGGAGGAAACACCATATATTTT. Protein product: CASSPFPTGGNTIYF.